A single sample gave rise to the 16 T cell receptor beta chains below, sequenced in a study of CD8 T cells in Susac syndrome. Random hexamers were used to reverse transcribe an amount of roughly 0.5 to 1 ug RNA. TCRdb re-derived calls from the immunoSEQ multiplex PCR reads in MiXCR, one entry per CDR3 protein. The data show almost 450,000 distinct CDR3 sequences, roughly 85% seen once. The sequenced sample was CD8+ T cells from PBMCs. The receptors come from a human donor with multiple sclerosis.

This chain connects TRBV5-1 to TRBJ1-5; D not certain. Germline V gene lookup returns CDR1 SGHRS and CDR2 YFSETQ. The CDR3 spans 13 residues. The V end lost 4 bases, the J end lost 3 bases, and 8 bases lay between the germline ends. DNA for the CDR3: TGCGCCAGCAGCGGGAGGTTCAATCAGCCCCAGCATTTT. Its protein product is CASSGRFNQPQHF.

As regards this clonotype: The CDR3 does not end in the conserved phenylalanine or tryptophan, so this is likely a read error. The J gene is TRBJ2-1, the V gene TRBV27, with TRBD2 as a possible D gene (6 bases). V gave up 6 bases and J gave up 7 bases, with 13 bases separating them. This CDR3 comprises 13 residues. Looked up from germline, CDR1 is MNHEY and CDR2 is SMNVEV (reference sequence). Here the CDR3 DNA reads TGTGCCAGCAGCATGGGAGGCGCTAATGAGCAGTTCTCC. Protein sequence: CASSMGGANEQFS.

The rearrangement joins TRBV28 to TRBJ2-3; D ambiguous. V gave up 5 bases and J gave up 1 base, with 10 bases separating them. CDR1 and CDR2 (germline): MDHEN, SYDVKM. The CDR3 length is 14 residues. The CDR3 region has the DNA TGTGCCAGCAGTACCTTGGCCCGCACAGATACGCAGTATTTT. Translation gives CASSTLARTDTQYF.

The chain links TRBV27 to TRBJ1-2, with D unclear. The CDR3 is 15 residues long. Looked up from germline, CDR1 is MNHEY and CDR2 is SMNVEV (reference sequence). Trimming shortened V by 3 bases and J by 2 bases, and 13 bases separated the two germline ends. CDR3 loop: CASSLSHGGNYGYTF. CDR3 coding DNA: TGTGCCAGCAGTTTGTCTCATGGCGGGAACTATGGCTACACCTTC.

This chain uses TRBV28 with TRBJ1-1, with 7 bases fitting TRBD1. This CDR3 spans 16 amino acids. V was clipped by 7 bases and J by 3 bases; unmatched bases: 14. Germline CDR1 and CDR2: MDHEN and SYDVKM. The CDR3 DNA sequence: TGTGCCAGCAACCTTTTGTGGACAGGCGGCGACACTGAAGCTTTCTTT. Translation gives CASNLLWTGGDTEAFF.

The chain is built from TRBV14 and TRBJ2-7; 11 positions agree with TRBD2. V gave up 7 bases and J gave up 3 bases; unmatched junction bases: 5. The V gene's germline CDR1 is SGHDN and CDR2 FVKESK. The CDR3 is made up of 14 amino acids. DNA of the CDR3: TGTGCCAGCAACTTAGCGGGAGGGGACTACGAGCAGTACTTC. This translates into CASNLAGGDYEQYF. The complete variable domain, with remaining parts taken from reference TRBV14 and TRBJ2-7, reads EAGVTQFPSHSVIEKGQTVTLRCDPISGHDNLYWYRRVMGKEIKFLLHFVKESKQDESGMPNNRFLAERTGGTYSTLKVQPAELEDSGVYFCASNLAGGDYEQYFGPGTRLTVT.

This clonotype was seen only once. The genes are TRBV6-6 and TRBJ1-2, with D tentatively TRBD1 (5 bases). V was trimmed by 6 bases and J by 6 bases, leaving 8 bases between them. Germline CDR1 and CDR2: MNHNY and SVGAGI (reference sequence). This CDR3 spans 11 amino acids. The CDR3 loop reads CASRGTDGYTF. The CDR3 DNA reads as TGTGCCAGCAGAGGGACCGATGGCTACACCTTC.

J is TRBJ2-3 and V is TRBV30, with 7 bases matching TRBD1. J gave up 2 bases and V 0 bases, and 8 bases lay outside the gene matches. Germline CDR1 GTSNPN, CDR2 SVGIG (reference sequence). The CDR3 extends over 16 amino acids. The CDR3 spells CAWSVQRGLDTDTQYF. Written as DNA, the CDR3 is TGTGCCTGGAGTGTACAGAGGGGGCTGGACACAGATACGCAGTATTTT.

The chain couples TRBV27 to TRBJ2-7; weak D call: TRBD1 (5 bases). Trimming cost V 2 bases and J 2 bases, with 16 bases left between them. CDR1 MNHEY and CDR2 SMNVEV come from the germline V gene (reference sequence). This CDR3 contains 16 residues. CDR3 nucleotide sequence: TGTGCCAGCAGTTTAGGCTATGACAGCCTAGCCTACGAGCAGTACTTC. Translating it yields CASSLGYDSLAYEQYF.

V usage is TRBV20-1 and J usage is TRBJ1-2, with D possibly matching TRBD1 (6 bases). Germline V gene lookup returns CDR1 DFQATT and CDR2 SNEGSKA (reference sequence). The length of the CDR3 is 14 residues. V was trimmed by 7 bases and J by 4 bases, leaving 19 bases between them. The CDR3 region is CSVQEKRGVYGYTF. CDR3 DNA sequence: TGCAGTGTTCAGGAGAAAAGGGGGGTCTATGGCTACACCTTC.

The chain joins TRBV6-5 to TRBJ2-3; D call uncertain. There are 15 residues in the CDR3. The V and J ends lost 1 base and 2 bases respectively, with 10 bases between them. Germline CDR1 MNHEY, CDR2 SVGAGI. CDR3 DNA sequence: TGTGCCAGCAGTTACTATGGGATTATCACAGATACGCAGTATTTT. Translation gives CASSYYGIITDTQYF.

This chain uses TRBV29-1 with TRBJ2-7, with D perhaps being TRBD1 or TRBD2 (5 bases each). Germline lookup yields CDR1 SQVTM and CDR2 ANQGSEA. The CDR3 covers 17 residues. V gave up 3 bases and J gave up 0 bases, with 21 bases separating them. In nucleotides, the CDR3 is TGCAGCGTTGAGGGTTGGGGGACCTCCTCCTACTCCTACGAGCAGTACTTC. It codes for CSVEGWGTSSYSYEQYF.

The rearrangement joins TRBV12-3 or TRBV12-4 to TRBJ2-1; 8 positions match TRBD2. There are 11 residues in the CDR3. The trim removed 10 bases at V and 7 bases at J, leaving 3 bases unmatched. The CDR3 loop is CATGGINEQFF. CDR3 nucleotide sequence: TGTGCCACGGGGGGGATAAATGAGCAGTTCTTC.

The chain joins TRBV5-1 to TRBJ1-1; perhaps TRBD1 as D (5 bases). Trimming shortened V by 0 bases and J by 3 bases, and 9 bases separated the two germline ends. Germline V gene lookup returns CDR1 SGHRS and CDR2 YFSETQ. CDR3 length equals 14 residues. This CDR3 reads CASSLDLGDTEAFF. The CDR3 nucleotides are TGCGCCAGCAGCTTGGACTTGGGGGACACTGAAGCTTTCTTT.

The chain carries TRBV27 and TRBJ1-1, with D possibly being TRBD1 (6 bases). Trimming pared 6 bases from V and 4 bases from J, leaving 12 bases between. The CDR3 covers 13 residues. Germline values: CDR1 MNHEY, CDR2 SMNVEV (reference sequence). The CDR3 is CASSRTVSTEAFF. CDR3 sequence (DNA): TGTGCCAGCAGCCGGACAGTGAGCACTGAAGCTTTCTTT.

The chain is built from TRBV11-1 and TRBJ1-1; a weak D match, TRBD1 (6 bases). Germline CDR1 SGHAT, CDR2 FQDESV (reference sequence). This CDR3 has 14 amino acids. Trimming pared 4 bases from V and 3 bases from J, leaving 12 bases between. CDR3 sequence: CASSYRDTDTEAFF. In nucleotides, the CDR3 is TGTGCCAGCAGCTACAGGGATACAGACACTGAAGCTTTCTTT.